What follows is one T cell receptor beta chain and its context. The data are from a study of blood T cell repertoires in COVID-19. The CDR3 extends over 13 amino acids. The data were produced by immunoSEQ multiplex PCR, yet TCRdb's version contains in-frame clones alone and is incomplete. The sample lists around 250,000 clones, roughly 84% seen once, with approximately 6.6% in the top ten. The TCR originated in a woman in her fifties or sixties who had been exposed to COVID-19. The material sequenced was PBMCs or T cells enriched from blood (not recorded which). The V gene is TRBV21-1, the J gene TRBJ1-5. TRBV21-1 corresponds to a pseudogene. CDR3 in DNA: TGTGCCAGCAGCAGGAGCTTATATCAGCCCCAGCATTTT. As protein: CASSRSLYQPQHF.